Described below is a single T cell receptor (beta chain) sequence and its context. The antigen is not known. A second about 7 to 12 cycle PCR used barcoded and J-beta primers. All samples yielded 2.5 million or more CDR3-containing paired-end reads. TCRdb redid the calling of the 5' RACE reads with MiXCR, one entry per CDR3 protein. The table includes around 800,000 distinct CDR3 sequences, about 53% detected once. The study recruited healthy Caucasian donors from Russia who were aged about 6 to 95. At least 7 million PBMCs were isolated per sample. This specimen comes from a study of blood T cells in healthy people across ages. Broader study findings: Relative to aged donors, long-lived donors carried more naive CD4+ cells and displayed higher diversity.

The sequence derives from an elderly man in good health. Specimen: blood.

The CDR3 reads CASSLASSGRQPQHF. The CDR3 region has the DNA TGTGCCAGCAGCTTAGCGTCGTCGGGACGCCAGCCCCAGCATTTT. The V call is TRBV7-8, the J call TRBJ1-5, with TRBD1 as a possible D gene (5 bases). Trimming removed 0 bases at V and 7 bases at J, with 13 bases between. This CDR3 region has 15 residues. Germline CDR1 and CDR2: SGHVS and FQNEAQ.